This record looks at one T cell receptor (beta chain) sequence and its context. Assay: immunoSEQ multiplex PCR; the TCRdb copy retains only in-frame clones and omits some. The sample consists of 150,000 to 200,000 clones, over 60% of them appearing once. The entry originates in a study of cytotoxic CD8 clonotypes in ibrutinib-treated CLL. Trimming removed 4 bases from V and 14 bases from J; junction bases left unmatched: 15. Looked up from germline, CDR1 is ENHRY and CDR2 is SYGVKD. The CDR3 covers 15 residues. The TCR was taken from a human donor with chronic lymphocytic leukemia. The sample in question was PBMCs, obtained after 24 months of ibrutinib treatment. The rearrangement joins TRBV10-3 to TRBJ2-5, with 11 positions matching TRBD2. CDR3 nucleotides: TGTGCCATCAGTGCGTCCCCGGGACTAGCGGAGGTACAATACTTC. Protein sequence: CAISASPGLAEVQYF.